This T cell receptor beta chain was sequenced for a study of OX40 agonist ivuxolimab in advanced cancers. CDR3 size: 16 residues. CDR1 is LNHNV and CDR2 is YYDKDF in the germline V gene (reference sequence). Here immunoSEQ multiplex PCR was the method, and the copy in TCRdb shows in-frame clones only, minus some. The sample contains about 67,000 clones, approximately 81% of which appear only once. The sample here was CD4+ or CD8+ T cells sorted from blood, taken in a trial of the OX40 agonist ivuxolimab. The J gene is TRBJ2-5, the V gene TRBV15, with 8 nucleotides matching TRBD1. With the DNA end fitting TRBJ2-7 better, the J assignment may be wrong. The origin of this receptor is an adult with an advanced solid tumor such as melanoma, head and neck, liver or kidney cancer. The CDR3: CATSRSLGDRGHEQYF. The CDR3 DNA reads TGTGCCACCAGCAGATCCCTGGGTGACAGGGGCCACGAGCAGTACTTC.